The 23 T cell receptor beta chains reported below all come from one sample, sequenced in a study of blood T cell repertoires in COVID-19 (dated by TCRdb to the early 2020s). The library was generated by the immunoSEQ multiplex PCR assay. TCRdb stores this immuneACCESS table with in-frame sequences only. Part of the clones is absent; in the studies checked, under half of the shortfall reflects unresolved V genes, and no reason is known for the rest. The sample table records 490,000 or so clones; approximately 91% of these occur just once. The ten top clones hold more than 7.5% of the sample. The sequenced sample consisted of PBMCs or T cells enriched from blood (not recorded which). The receptors were sampled from a woman aged 60-75 years who had recovered from COVID-19.

This sequence joins TRBV3-1 (or the pseudogene TRBV3-2) and TRBJ1-6; D gene uncertain. This CDR3 contains 13 residues. V was clipped by 3 bases and J by 5 bases, with 5 bases between them. Germline V lookup: CDR1 LGHDT, CDR2 YNNKEL (reference sequence). The DNA of the CDR3 is TGTGCCAGCAGCCAGGGAGATAATTCACCCCTCCACTTT. This sequence encodes CASSQGDNSPLHF.

The chain links TRBV7-8 to TRBJ2-5, with TRBD1 identical over 11 bases. Germline CDR1 SGHVS, CDR2 FQNEAQ. This CDR3 region has 15 residues. V lost 5 bases and J lost 5; bases outside the gene matches: 7. This chain's CDR3 is CASSAQDRGQETQYF. The CDR3 DNA reads as TGTGCCAGCAGCGCACAGGACAGGGGGCAGGAGACCCAGTACTTC.

This chain uses TRBV24-1 with TRBJ2-2; D gene ambiguous. This CDR3 comprises 15 residues. With 7 bases removed from V and 5 bases from J, the gap between germline ends came to 16 bases. Germline V lookup: CDR1 KGHDR, CDR2 SFDVKD. The CDR3: CATRSASLGTGELFF. CDR3 nucleotide sequence: TGTGCCACCAGATCGGCTAGTCTTGGGACCGGGGAGCTGTTTTTT.

In its sample, this clone was seen once. The chain combines TRBV5-1 with TRBJ1-2, with D hard to call. Trimming pared 3 bases from V and 2 bases from J, leaving 5 bases between. Germline V gene sequence: CDR1 SGHRS, CDR2 YFSETQ. The CDR3 runs to 12 residues. CDR3 residues: CASSSSNYGYTF. CDR3 nucleotide sequence: TGCGCCAGCAGCTCAAGCAACTATGGCTACACCTTC.

This clone was observed a single time. V and J are TRBV19 and TRBJ1-1, with D possibly matching TRBD1 (5 bases). Trimming took 11 bases from V and 1 from J, leaving 14 bases between them. The CDR3 has 13 residues. Germline assignment: CDR1 LNHDA and CDR2 SQIVND (reference sequence). CDR3 in DNA: TGTGCCTCGGGGGAGACAGCGAACACTGAAGCTTTCTTT. Encoded protein: CASGETANTEAFF.

The CDR3 sequence is CAISPRDSNTEAFF. DNA for the CDR3: TGTGCCATCAGTCCCCGGGACAGCAACACTGAAGCTTTCTTT. This chain uses TRBV10-3 with TRBJ1-1; 7 bases are a match to TRBD1. From germline, CDR1 is ENHRY and CDR2 SYGVKD. CDR3 length: 14 residues. The junction had 5 bases not matched to a gene; V was cut back by 5 bases and J by 2 bases.

The genes are TRBV3-1 (or the pseudogene TRBV3-2) and TRBJ1-6; D not certain. The germline gives CDR1 LGHDT, CDR2 YNNKEL (reference sequence). CDR3 size: 15 residues. The ends were cut back, 0 bases at V and 7 bases at J, with 10 bases in the middle. The CDR3 DNA sequence: TGTGCCAGCAGCCAAGAAAGTAGGAGGAATTCACCCCTCCACTTT. It codes for CASSQESRRNSPLHF.

This clone was observed a single time. This sequence joins TRBV5-4 and TRBJ2-5; the D is unclear. Per germline, CDR1 SGHNT and CDR2 YYREEE (reference sequence). The CDR3 consists of 14 residues. V was pared by 3 bases and J by 2 bases, with 11 bases between. The CDR3 DNA follows: TGTGCCAGCAGCTACGACTGGGTGCAAGAGACCCAGTACTTC. Its protein product is CASSYDWVQETQYF.

The J gene is TRBJ2-3, the V gene TRBV19; possible D gene TRBD1, 7 bases. There are 15 residues in the CDR3. In germline, CDR1 is LNHDA, CDR2 SQIVND (reference sequence). V was clipped by 6 bases and J by 0 bases, with 13 bases between them. CDR3 nucleotide sequence: TGTGCCAGTAGATTCCAGGGGGGTAGCACAGATACGCAGTATTTT. Its protein is CASRFQGGSTDTQYF.

The chain recombines TRBV11-2 with TRBJ2-2; maybe TRBD1 (6 bases). The CDR3 covers 15 residues. The V gene lost 7 bases and the J gene lost 4 bases, with 16 bases spanning the gap. CDR1 SGHAT and CDR2 FQNNGV come from the germline V gene. CDR3: CASNPMQGITGELFF. CDR3 DNA sequence: TGTGCCAGCAACCCCATGCAGGGGATCACCGGGGAGCTGTTTTTT.

The chain combines TRBV12-3 or TRBV12-4 with TRBJ2-2, with D possibly being TRBD2 (5 bases). V shed 8 bases and J shed 6 bases, with 7 bases lying between them. The CDR3 contains 11 residues. CDR3 in DNA: TGTGCCAGCCCCGGGGCCGGGGAGCTGTTTTTT. Translated, it gives CASPGAGELFF.

J is TRBJ2-7 and V is TRBV5-1, with 9 bases aligning to TRBD2. The CDR3 runs to 16 residues. From germline, CDR1 is SGHRS and CDR2 YFSETQ. The trim removed 10 bases at V and 0 bases at J, leaving 14 bases unmatched. CDR3: CAPPGPSGVVSYEQYF. In nucleotides, the CDR3 is TGCGCCCCCCCGGGTCCTAGCGGGGTTGTCTCCTACGAGCAGTACTTC.

The chain employs TRBV19 and TRBJ2-2; perhaps TRBD1 as D (6 bases). The CDR3 sequence is 16 residues long. V lost 7 bases to trimming and J lost 0 bases, with 15 bases between them. CDR1 and CDR2 from the germline V gene are LNHDA and SQIVND (reference sequence). For the CDR3, the DNA is TGTGCCAGTACCCCTCGGACAGTCGCGAACACCGGGGAGCTGTTTTTT. It is translated as CASTPRTVANTGELFF.

The CDR3 bases are TGTGCCAGCAGCACAGGGACGGAGACCCCACCCCTCCACTTT. Translated, it gives CASSTGTETPPLHF. V usage is TRBV11-2 and J usage is TRBJ1-6, with a tentative D call TRBD1 (6 bases). Per the germline V gene, CDR1 is SGHAT and CDR2 is FQNNGV. Trimming stripped 5 bases from V and 11 bases from J, with 16 bases between. The CDR3 is 14 amino acids.

This clone was observed once. The CDR3 region is CASSHVPGQGAPGYGYTF. In nucleotides, the CDR3 is TGCGCCAGCAGCCACGTCCCGGGACAGGGGGCGCCGGGCTATGGCTACACCTTC. The chain carries TRBV4-1 and TRBJ1-2; 12 bases fit TRBD1. Trimming at V came to 3 bases and at J to 4 bases, leaving 12 bases not matched to a gene. Germline loops: CDR1 MGHRA, CDR2 YSYEKL. This CDR3 is built from 18 residues.

The J gene is TRBJ2-7, the V gene TRBV6-1, with TRBD1 matching over 12 bases. V lost 0 bases and J lost 3; bases outside the gene matches: 6. The CDR3 totals 17 residues. Germline CDR1 is MNHNS and CDR2 is SASEGT. The CDR3 sequence is CASSEALGTGGRYEQYV. The CDR3 bases are TGTGCCAGCAGTGAAGCGCTCGGGACAGGGGGCCGCTACGAGCAGTACGTC.

In its sample, this clone was seen many times. The rearrangement joins TRBV5-1 to TRBJ1-2; 8 nucleotides match TRBD1. The junction had 13 bases not matched to a gene; V was cut back by 4 bases and J by 5 bases. Germline CDR1 reads SGHRS; CDR2 reads YFSETQ. This CDR3 spans 16 amino acids. CDR3 loop: CASSLEGNRGNYGYTF. In DNA form, the CDR3 reads TGCGCCAGCAGCCTGGAAGGGAACAGGGGGAATTATGGCTACACCTTC. Full variable domain (rest looked up from reference TRBV5-1 and TRBJ1-2): KAGVTQTPRYLIKTRGQQVTLSCSPISGHRSVSWYQQTPGQGLQFLFEYFSETQRNKGNFPGRFSGRQFSNSRSEMNVSTLELGDSALYLCASSLEGNRGNYGYTFGSGTRLTVV.

The chain has TRBV4-1 and TRBJ1-2, with TRBD1 matching 8 bases. V dropped 4 bases and J dropped 4; count of bases not matched to a gene: 11. This CDR3 has 16 amino acids. The germline gives CDR1 MGHRA, CDR2 YSYEKL. The CDR3: CASSPSSQGAGYGYTF. The CDR3 nucleotides read TGCGCCAGCAGCCCCTCGAGCCAGGGGGCCGGCTATGGCTACACCTTC.

This clone appeared a few times. This rearrangement joins TRBV10-2 to TRBJ2-2; 10 nucleotides agree with TRBD2. The trim removed 7 bases at V and 0 bases at J, leaving 2 bases unmatched. This CDR3 is built from 15 residues. CDR1 is WSHSY and CDR2 is SAAADI in the germline V gene. The CDR3 DNA reads TGCGCCAGCATGGGACTAGCGCCGAACACCGGGGAGCTGTTTTTT. Its translation is CASMGLAPNTGELFF.

The V gene is TRBV7-6, the J gene TRBJ2-7; TRBD2 agrees at 7 bases. The CDR3 is 14 residues long. From germline, CDR1 is SGHVS and CDR2 FNYEAQ. J lost 4 bases, V lost 3 bases, and 6 bases had no gene match. CDR3 region: CASSLGGGGYEQYF. The CDR3 DNA is TGTGCCAGCAGCTTGGGCGGGGGAGGGTACGAGCAGTACTTC.

In this sample, this clone turned up a few times. The chain employs TRBV6-6 and TRBJ2-1; the D gene is possibly TRBD2 (7 bases). CDR1 and CDR2 from the germline V gene are MNHNY and SVGAGI (reference sequence). V lost 2 bases to trimming and J lost 4 bases, with 12 bases between them. The length of the CDR3 is 15 residues. The CDR3 sequence: CASSYAGANYNEQFF. The DNA of the CDR3 is TGTGCCAGCAGTTACGCGGGGGCTAATTACAATGAGCAGTTCTTC.

This chain links TRBV25-1 with TRBJ1-2, with D maybe TRBD1 (6 bases). V lost 3 bases, J lost 6 bases, and 11 bases lay in between. The CDR3 is 13 residues long. Germline CDR1 reads MGHDK; CDR2 reads SYGVNS. CDR3 sequence (DNA): TGTGCCAGCAGTGAGCCAGGGGCCAATGGCTACACCTTC. Encoded protein: CASSEPGANGYTF.

The chain employs TRBV5-1 and TRBJ2-1, with 10 bases aligning to TRBD2. The CDR3 spans 16 residues. Germline V gene lookup returns CDR1 SGHRS and CDR2 YFSETQ. Trimming at V came to 0 bases and at J to 7 bases, leaving 7 bases not matched to a gene. The CDR3 DNA follows: TGCGCCAGCAGCTTGGCCTATAGCGGGGGGCCGAATGAGCAGTTCTTC. Encoded protein: CASSLAYSGGPNEQFF.